This passage covers 27 T cell receptor beta chains from one sample sequenced in a study of blood T cell repertoires in COVID-19. TCRdb keeps only in-frame clones here, not all; method: immunoSEQ multiplex PCR. The sample comprises some 320,000 clones, 89% of which are singletons, and about 5.2% rests with the top ten. What was sequenced was PBMCs or T cells enriched from blood (not recorded which). These receptors were collected from a man aged 60 to 75 who had recovered from COVID-19.

The V and J genes are TRBV6-1 and TRBJ2-7, with D hard to call. V was shortened by 1 base and J by 1 base, with 11 bases between the two germline ends. The CDR3 sequence is 15 residues long. Germline V gives CDR1 MNHNS, CDR2 SASEGT. The CDR3 nucleotides are TGTGCCAGCAGTGAAGGCGTACCGTTTTCCTACGAGCAGTACTTC. This encodes CASSEGVPFSYEQYF.

This chain connects TRBV29-1 to TRBJ2-2; 7 bases are shared with TRBD2. There are 13 residues in the CDR3. Germline loops: CDR1 SQVTM, CDR2 ANQGSEA. Trimming removed 4 bases from V and 2 bases from J; junction bases left unmatched: 1. The CDR3 nucleotides are TGCAGCGTTGGCGGGAGAAACACCGGGGAGCTGTTTTTT. Its protein is CSVGGRNTGELFF.

V and J are TRBV24-1 and TRBJ2-1; TRBD2 agrees at 8 bases. This CDR3 spans 15 amino acids. Germline trimming cut 3 bases from V and 5 bases from J; bases unmatched to any gene: 5. Per the germline V gene, CDR1 is KGHDR and CDR2 is SFDVKD. CDR3 loop: CATSDPGLGDNEQFF. The CDR3 coding sequence is TGTGCCACCAGTGATCCGGGACTAGGAGACAATGAGCAGTTCTTC.

The genes are TRBV27 and TRBJ1-6; D possibly corresponds to TRBD1 (6 bases). The CDR3 consists of 14 residues. Germline loops: CDR1 MNHEY, CDR2 SMNVEV (reference sequence). The germline V and J ends were trimmed by 5 bases and 7 bases, with 12 bases remaining between them. The CDR3, as DNA: TGTGCCAGCAGTGGACAGATTAAAAATTCACCCCTCCACTTT. This encodes CASSGQIKNSPLHF.

The V gene is TRBV6-5, the J gene TRBJ2-5; 7 bases map to TRBD1. V lost 2 bases and J lost 5; bases outside the gene matches: 2. Germline-derived CDR1 and CDR2 are MNHEY and SVGAGI. The CDR3 has 13 amino acids. CDR3 residues: CASSYPRGETQYF. CDR3 nucleotide sequence: TGTGCCAGCAGTTACCCCAGGGGGGAGACCCAGTACTTC.

This CDR3 reads CASSLGPRPETGELFF. The CDR3 DNA reads TGTGCCAGCAGCTTGGGCCCAAGGCCGGAGACCGGGGAGCTGTTTTTT. This chain links TRBV5-5 with TRBJ2-2; D gene ambiguous. With 0 bases removed from V and 5 bases from J, the gap between germline ends came to 14 bases. The germline CDR1 and CDR2 sequences are SGHKS and YYEKEE (reference sequence). The CDR3 extends over 16 amino acids. The full variable domain, with the rest looked up from reference TRBV5-5 and TRBJ2-2, is DAGVTQSPTHLIKTRGQQVTLRCSPISGHKSVSWYQQVLGQGPQFIFQYYEKEERGRGNFPDRFSARQFPNYSSELNVNALLLGDSALYLCASSLGPRPETGELFFGEGSRLTVL.

V usage is TRBV28 and J usage is TRBJ1-1, with TRBD1 identical over 11 bases. This CDR3 is built from 16 residues. Germline CDR1 is MDHEN and CDR2 is SYDVKM. V gave up 3 bases and J gave up 5 bases; unmatched junction bases: 8. The CDR3 region has the DNA TGTGCCAGCAGTTTCTGGACAGGGGGCGAGGGAACTGAAGCTTTCTTT. Encoded protein: CASSFWTGGEGTEAFF.

The chain recombines TRBV5-1 with TRBJ1-5; 9 bases align to TRBD1. Per the germline V gene, CDR1 is SGHRS and CDR2 is YFSETQ. The CDR3 runs to 15 residues. Germline trimming cut 0 bases from V and 2 bases from J; bases unmatched to any gene: 0. The CDR3 reads CASSLGQGGNQPQHF. The DNA of the CDR3 is TGCGCCAGCAGCTTGGGACAGGGGGGCAATCAGCCCCAGCATTTT.

This clone was found once. The genes are TRBV7-9 and TRBJ1-4, with 7 nucleotides matching TRBD1. The CDR3 is 15 amino acids. The germline V gene encodes CDR1 SEHNR and CDR2 FQNEAQ (reference sequence). V dropped 2 bases and J dropped 0; count of bases not matched to a gene: 0. The CDR3 region is CASSLQGATNEKLFF. The CDR3 nucleotides are TGTGCCAGCAGCTTACAGGGGGCAACTAATGAAAAACTGTTTTTT.

The CDR3 DNA reads TGCGCCAGCAGCCAAGTAAACACGGGACAGGAAAAACTGTTTTTT. This gives the protein CASSQVNTGQEKLFF. The V call is TRBV5-1, the J call TRBJ1-4; 7 nucleotides agree with TRBD1. CDR3 size: 15 residues. Looked up from germline, CDR1 is SGHRS and CDR2 is YFSETQ. The V gene end was trimmed by 4 bases and the J gene end by 8 bases; junction bases not matched to a gene: 11.

The chain has TRBV5-1 and TRBJ1-4; D is perhaps TRBD1 (6 bases). Germline CDR1 reads SGHRS; CDR2 reads YFSETQ. The CDR3 has 15 residues. The V and J ends lost 4 bases and 0 bases respectively, with 10 bases between them. CDR3 amino acids: CASSPTGTTNEKLFF. CDR3 in DNA: TGCGCCAGCAGCCCTACAGGGACAACTAATGAAAAACTGTTTTTT.

This clone was detected only once. The V and J genes are TRBV21-1 and TRBJ2-2; the table's D call TRBD1 went unverified against the DNA. TRBV21-1 is a known pseudogene. The CDR3 is 16 residues long. CDR3 residues: CASSPSDRAGTGELFF. In DNA, the CDR3 is TGTGCCAGCAGCCCCTCGGACAGGGCGGGCACCGGGGAGCTGTTTTTT.

J is TRBJ2-5 and V is TRBV7-2, with 8 bases aligning to TRBD1. V gave up 3 bases and J gave up 4 bases; unmatched junction bases: 7. CDR3 length: 15 amino acids. Germline V gives CDR1 SGHTA, CDR2 FQGNSA. The CDR3 region has the DNA TGTGCCAGCAGCTTTTCGACAGGGGTGGGAGAGACCCAGTACTTC. Translating gives CASSFSTGVGETQYF.

J is TRBJ1-2 and V is TRBV6-5; a weak D match, TRBD1 (5 bases). CDR1 is MNHEY, CDR2 SVGAGI, per germline. This CDR3 region has 15 residues. V lost 0 bases and J 2 bases, leaving 10 bases between the germline ends. CDR3 loop: CASSYSGQDNYGYTF. The CDR3 DNA sequence: TGTGCCAGCAGTTACTCGGGGCAGGACAACTATGGCTACACCTTC.

The V and J genes are TRBV3-1 (or the pseudogene TRBV3-2) and TRBJ2-5; tentative D call: TRBD1 (5 bases). CDR3 size: 15 residues. Germline V lookup: CDR1 LGHDT, CDR2 YNNKEL (reference sequence). V lost 0 bases and J 3 bases, leaving 11 bases between the germline ends. The DNA of the CDR3 is TGTGCCAGCAGCCAAGATTTCACAGGCGAAGAGACCCAGTACTTC. Protein product: CASSQDFTGEETQYF.

The rearrangement links TRBV4-1 to TRBJ1-4; no reliable D call. CDR1 is MGHRA and CDR2 is YSYEKL in the germline V gene. The CDR3 extends over 15 amino acids. V was shortened by 1 base and J by 5 bases, with 11 bases between the two germline ends. For the CDR3, the DNA is TGCGCCAGCAGCCAAGTTTTGAGGCCGAATGAAAAACTGTTTTTT. Protein product: CASSQVLRPNEKLFF.

The gene calls are TRBV11-2 and TRBJ2-7; D gene unclear. CDR1 is SGHAT, CDR2 FQNNGV, per germline. V was shortened by 1 base and J by 4 bases, with 11 bases between the two germline ends. This CDR3 is 14 amino acids long. The CDR3 DNA follows: TGTGCCAGCAGCTTAGTGGGCAGTACGTACGAGCAGTACTTC. Its protein is CASSLVGSTYEQYF. Based on the CDR3 plus reference TRBV11-2 and TRBJ2-7, the full variable domain is EAGVAQSPRYKIIEKRQSVAFWCNPISGHATLYWYQQILGQGPKLLIQFQNNGVVDDSQLPKDRFSAERLKGVDSTLKIQPAKLEDSAVYLCASSLVGSTYEQYFGPGTRLTVT.

The J gene is TRBJ2-3, the V gene TRBV2; D may be TRBD2 (6 bases). Germline V gives CDR1 SNHLY, CDR2 FYNNEI. Trimming took off 6 bases at V and 3 bases at J, with 16 bases between the two ends. The CDR3 runs to 15 residues. CDR3 nucleotides: TGTGCCAGCAGGGAGCGGGTTCGTGGGACAGATACGCAGTATTTT. This gives the protein CASRERVRGTDTQYF.

This clone has just one count. The CDR3 region is CAISETGRTEAFF. The CDR3 DNA sequence: TGTGCCATCAGTGAGACAGGGCGCACTGAAGCTTTCTTT. The chain uses TRBV10-3 and TRBJ1-1; TRBD1 is a possible D gene (6 bases). This CDR3 has 13 residues. V dropped 2 bases and J dropped 4 bases, with 8 bases sitting between them. CDR1 and CDR2 (germline): ENHRY, SYGVKD.

This clone was picked up a small number of times. The chain links TRBV4-1 to TRBJ2-1; weak D call: TRBD1 (5 bases). This CDR3 has 18 residues. V dropped 1 base and J dropped 2 bases, with 18 bases sitting between them. Germline CDR1 is MGHRA and CDR2 is YSYEKL. CDR3 amino acids: CASSQARVQVQTYNEQFF. Here the CDR3 DNA reads TGCGCCAGCAGCCAAGCTAGGGTACAGGTACAAACCTACAATGAGCAGTTCTTC.

CDR3 nucleotide sequence: TGCGCCAGCAGCCGGTACCAGGGAGGGACAGATACGCAGTATTTT. Residues: CASSRYQGGTDTQYF. This chain connects TRBV4-1 to TRBJ2-3; 7 bases map to TRBD2. CDR1 and CDR2 from the germline V gene are MGHRA and YSYEKL. The CDR3 extends over 15 amino acids. J gave up 3 bases and V 4 bases, and 7 bases lay outside the gene matches.

The chain is built from TRBV30 and TRBJ2-7, with 9 bases identical to TRBD1. The V gene's germline CDR1 is GTSNPN and CDR2 SVGIG (reference sequence). The junction had 6 bases not matched to a gene; V was cut back by 2 bases and J by 4 bases. The CDR3 extends over 14 amino acids. The CDR3 spells CAWSSRTGAYEQYF. Here the CDR3 DNA reads TGTGCCTGGAGTTCCAGGACAGGGGCTTACGAGCAGTACTTC.

CDR3 protein: CASSLGQDYYEQYF. CDR3 DNA sequence: TGCGCCAGCAGCTTGGGTCAGGACTACTACGAGCAGTACTTC. V usage is TRBV5-1 and J usage is TRBJ2-7; tentative D call: TRBD2 (6 bases). Germline lookup yields CDR1 SGHRS and CDR2 YFSETQ. The V gene lost 0 bases and the J gene lost 3 bases, with 10 bases spanning the gap. This CDR3 has 14 amino acids.

V and J are TRBV5-1 and TRBJ2-5; 10 bases agree with TRBD1. The germline gives CDR1 SGHRS, CDR2 YFSETQ. Losses at the gene ends were 0 bases for V and 7 bases for J; bases not matched to a gene: 3. The CDR3 is 14 residues long. CDR3 sequence: CASSLGQGAGTQYF. The CDR3 nucleotides are TGCGCCAGCAGCTTGGGACAGGGGGCTGGGACCCAGTACTTC.

CDR3 in DNA: TGTGCCACCCGGACTAGCGGGAGCCACGAGCAGTACTTC. It is translated as CATRTSGSHEQYF. V usage is TRBV6-5 and J usage is TRBJ2-7, with 13 bases matching TRBD2. The CDR3 length is 13 residues. The trim removed 10 bases at V and 5 bases at J, leaving 5 bases unmatched. Germline CDR1 reads MNHEY; CDR2 reads SVGAGI.

V is TRBV5-1 and J is TRBJ2-1; 13 nucleotides line up with TRBD2. Trimming removed 4 bases from V and 7 bases from J; junction bases left unmatched: 8. Germline V CDR1 and CDR2: SGHRS, YFSETQ. The CDR3 length is 16 residues. CDR3 sequence reads: CASSTRTSGSFNEQFF. The CDR3 DNA is TGCGCCAGCAGCACGAGGACTAGCGGGAGTTTTAATGAGCAGTTCTTC.

This chain connects TRBV18 to TRBJ2-1, with 7 bases lining up with TRBD1. The CDR3 length is 16 residues. Germline V gives CDR1 KGHSH, CDR2 LQKENI. Trimming cost V 2 bases and J 0 bases; bases outside gene matches: 4. This CDR3 reads CASSPNWDSSYNEQFF. CDR3 nucleotides: TGTGCCAGCTCACCAAATTGGGACAGCTCCTACAATGAGCAGTTCTTC.